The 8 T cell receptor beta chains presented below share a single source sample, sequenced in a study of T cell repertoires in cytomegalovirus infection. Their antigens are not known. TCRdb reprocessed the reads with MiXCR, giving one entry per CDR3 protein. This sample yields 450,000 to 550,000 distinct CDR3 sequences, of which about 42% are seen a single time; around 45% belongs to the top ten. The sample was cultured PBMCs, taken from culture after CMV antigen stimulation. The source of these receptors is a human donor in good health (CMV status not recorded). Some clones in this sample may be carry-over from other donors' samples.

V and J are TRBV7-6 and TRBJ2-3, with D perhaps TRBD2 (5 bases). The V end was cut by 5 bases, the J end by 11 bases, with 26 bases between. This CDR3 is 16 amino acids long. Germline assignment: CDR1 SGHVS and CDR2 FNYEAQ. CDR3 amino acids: CASSSHGDRIQMGQYF. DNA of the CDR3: TGTGCCAGCAGCAGCCACGGGGATAGGATTCAGATGGGGCAGTATTTT.

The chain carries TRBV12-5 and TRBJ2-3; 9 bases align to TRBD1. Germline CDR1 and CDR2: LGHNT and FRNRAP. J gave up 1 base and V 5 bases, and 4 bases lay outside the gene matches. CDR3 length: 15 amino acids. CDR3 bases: TGTGCTAGTGGTACATGGACAGGGGGCACAGATACGCAGTATTTT. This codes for CASGTWTGGTDTQYF.

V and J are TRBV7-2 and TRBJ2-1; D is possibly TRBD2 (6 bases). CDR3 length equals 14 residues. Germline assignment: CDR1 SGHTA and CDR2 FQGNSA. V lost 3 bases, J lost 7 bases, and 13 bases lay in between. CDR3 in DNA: TGTGCCAGCAGCTTTCTTGGGACTCCTAATGAGCAGTTCTTC. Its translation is CASSFLGTPNEQFF.

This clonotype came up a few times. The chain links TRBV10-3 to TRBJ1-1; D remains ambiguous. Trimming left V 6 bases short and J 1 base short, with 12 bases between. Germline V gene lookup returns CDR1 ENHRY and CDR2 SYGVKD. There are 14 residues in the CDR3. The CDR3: CAISLQKQNTEAFF. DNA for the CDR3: TGTGCCATCAGCCTACAGAAACAGAACACTGAAGCTTTCTTT.

The CDR3 loop reads CSGQGDSNQPQHF. The CDR3 DNA follows: TGCAGCGGACAGGGAGATAGCAATCAGCCCCAGCATTTT. The chain links TRBV20-1 to TRBJ1-5; 8 bases match TRBD1. The germline V gene has CDR1 DFQATT and CDR2 SNEGSKA (reference sequence). The CDR3 runs to 13 residues.

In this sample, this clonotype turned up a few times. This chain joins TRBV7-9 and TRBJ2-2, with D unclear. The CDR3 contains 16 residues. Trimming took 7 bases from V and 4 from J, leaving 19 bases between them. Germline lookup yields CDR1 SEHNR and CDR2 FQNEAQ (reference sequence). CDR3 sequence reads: CASITSAETTTGELFF. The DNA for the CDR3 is TGTGCCAGCATCACGTCGGCCGAGACCACCACCGGGGAGCTGTTTTTT.

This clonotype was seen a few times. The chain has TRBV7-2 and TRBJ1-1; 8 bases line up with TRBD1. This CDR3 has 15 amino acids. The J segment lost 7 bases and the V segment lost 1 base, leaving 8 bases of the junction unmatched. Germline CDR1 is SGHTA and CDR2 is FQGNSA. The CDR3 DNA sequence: TGTGCCAGCAGCTTAGTCCCCAGGGGGCAAGGTGAAGCTTTCTTT. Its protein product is CASSLVPRGQGEAFF.

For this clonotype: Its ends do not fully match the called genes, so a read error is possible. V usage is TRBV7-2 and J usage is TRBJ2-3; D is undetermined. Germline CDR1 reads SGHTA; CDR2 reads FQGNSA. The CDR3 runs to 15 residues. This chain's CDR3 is CASILDMKWTDTQYF. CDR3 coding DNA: TGTGCCAGCATCTTAGATATGAAATGGACAGATACGCAGTATTTT.